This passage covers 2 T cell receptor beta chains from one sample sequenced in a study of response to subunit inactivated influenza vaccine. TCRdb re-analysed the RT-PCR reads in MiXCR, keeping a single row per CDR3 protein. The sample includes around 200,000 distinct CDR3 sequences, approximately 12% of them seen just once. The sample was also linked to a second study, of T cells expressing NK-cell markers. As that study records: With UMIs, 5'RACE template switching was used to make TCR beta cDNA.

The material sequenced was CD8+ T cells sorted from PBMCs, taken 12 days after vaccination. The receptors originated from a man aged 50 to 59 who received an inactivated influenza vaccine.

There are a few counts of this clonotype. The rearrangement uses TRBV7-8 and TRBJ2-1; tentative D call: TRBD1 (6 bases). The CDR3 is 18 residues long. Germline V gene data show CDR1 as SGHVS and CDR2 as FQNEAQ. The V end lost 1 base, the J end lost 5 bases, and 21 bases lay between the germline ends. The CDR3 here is CASSLGLGQGMIHNEQFF. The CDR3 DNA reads TGTGCCAGCAGCTTAGGGTTAGGTCAGGGGATGATTCACAATGAGCAGTTCTTC.

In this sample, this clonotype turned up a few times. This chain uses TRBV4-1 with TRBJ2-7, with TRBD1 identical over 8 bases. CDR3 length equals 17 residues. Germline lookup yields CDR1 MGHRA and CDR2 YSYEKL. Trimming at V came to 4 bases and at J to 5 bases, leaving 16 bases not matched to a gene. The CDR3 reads CASSLYVSGQASHEQYF. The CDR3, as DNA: TGCGCCAGCAGCCTGTATGTCTCGGGACAGGCAAGCCACGAGCAGTACTTC.